This T cell receptor (beta chain) was found in a study of metastatic and nonmetastatic thyroid tumors. Study background: Malignant and benign thyroid patients had repertoires compared in peripheral blood and tumor or nodule tissue.

Patients were all untreated before their thyroid surgery. Using MiXCR, TCRdb reanalyzed the PCR reads. The sample contains 30,000 to 35,000 clones, about 30% of which appear only once. Germline lookup yields CDR1 DFQATT and CDR2 SNEGSKA (reference sequence). The CDR3 is made up of 12 amino acids. The V and J ends lost 4 bases and 3 bases respectively, with 9 bases between them. This sequence originates from a female donor with papillary thyroid cancer or a benign thyroid nodule (not recorded which). Some clones in this sample may be carry-over from other donors' samples. The material sequenced was blood. The rearrangement links TRBV20-1 to TRBJ1-2; D gene uncertain. CDR3 nucleotide sequence: TGCAGTGCTATAGACTTCCACTATGGCTACACCTTC. Translating it yields CSAIDFHYGYTF.